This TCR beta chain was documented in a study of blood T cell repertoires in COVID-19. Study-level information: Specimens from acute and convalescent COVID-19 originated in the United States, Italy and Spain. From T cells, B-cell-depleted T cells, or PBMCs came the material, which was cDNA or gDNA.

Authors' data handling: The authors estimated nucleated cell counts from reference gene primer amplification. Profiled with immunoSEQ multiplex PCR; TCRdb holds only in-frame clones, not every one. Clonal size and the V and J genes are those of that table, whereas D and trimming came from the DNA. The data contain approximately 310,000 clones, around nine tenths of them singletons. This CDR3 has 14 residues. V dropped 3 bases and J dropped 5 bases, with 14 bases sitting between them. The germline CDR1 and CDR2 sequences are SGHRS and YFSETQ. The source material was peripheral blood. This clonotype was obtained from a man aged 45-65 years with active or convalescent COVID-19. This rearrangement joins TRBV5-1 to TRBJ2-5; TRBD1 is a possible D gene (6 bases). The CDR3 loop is CASSSDSGVETQYF. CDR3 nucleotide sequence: TGCGCCAGCAGCTCGGACTCAGGGGTGGAGACCCAGTACTTC.